The next 14 T cell receptor beta chains were all read from a single sample in a study of long-term antiretroviral therapy in people with HIV. Assay version v3.0 of immunoSEQ was used, and it was run at survey level. Produced via immunoSEQ multiplex PCR; TCRdb's table is partial and in-frame only. The sample yields roughly 30,000 clones, roughly 84% seen once. Sequences were derived from unsorted PBMCs, sampled roughly 4.8 years after starting antiretroviral therapy. The receptors shown here come from a man aged 40-49 years with HIV.

The V call is TRBV28, the J call TRBJ1-4; tentative D call: TRBD1 (6 bases). The CDR3 is 14 amino acids. From germline, CDR1 is MDHEN and CDR2 SYDVKM. V shed 7 bases and J shed 5 bases, with 14 bases lying between them. The CDR3 reads CASKQQGPNEKLFF. CDR3 DNA: TGTGCCAGCAAGCAACAGGGTCCAAATGAAAAACTGTTTTTT.

V gene TRBV5-1 combines with J gene TRBJ2-1, with TRBD2 identical over 11 bases. The CDR3 runs 16 residues. V was clipped by 4 bases and J by 7 bases; unmatched bases: 10. Germline assignment: CDR1 SGHRS and CDR2 YFSETQ. This CDR3 reads CASSGFSGGAENEQFF. CDR3 nucleotides: TGCGCCAGCAGCGGGTTTAGCGGGGGGGCAGAAAATGAGCAGTTCTTC.

The chain links TRBV2 to TRBJ2-3, with 12 bases identical to TRBD2. V was pared by 8 bases and J by 3 bases, with 6 bases of the junction left unmatched. Germline loops: CDR1 SNHLY, CDR2 FYNNEI. This CDR3 spans 15 amino acids. Written as DNA, the CDR3 is TGTGCCAGCGGGCTAGCGGGAGGGCCGACAGATACGCAGTATTTT. Translation: CASGLAGGPTDTQYF.

In its sample, this clone was seen once. The chain uses TRBV28 and TRBJ1-1; possible D gene TRBD1, 6 bases. Germline V gives CDR1 MDHEN, CDR2 SYDVKM. The CDR3 is 14 residues long. V gave up 6 bases and J gave up 4 bases, with 15 bases separating them. The CDR3 DNA follows: TGTGCCAGCAGATCACGTGAGGGGGGCACTGAAGCTTTCTTT. Translating gives CASRSREGGTEAFF.

The chain is built from TRBV21-1 and TRBJ2-3; TRBD1 is taken as the D call from the table, unchecked against the DNA. TRBV21-1 is listed as a pseudogene. The CDR3 consists of 22 residues. Here the CDR3 DNA reads TGTGCCAGCAGCAAAATAAATCAAGAGGACAGGGGGCATCTATTTGGCACAGATACGCAGTATTTT. Translated: CASSKINQEDRGHLFGTDTQYF.

A few counts support this clone. The chain links TRBV6-1 to TRBJ1-2; the match to TRBD1 covers 9 bases. From germline, CDR1 is MNHNS and CDR2 SASEGT. V lost 5 bases to trimming and J lost 4 bases; unmatched junction nucleotides: 8. The CDR3 loop spans 15 amino acids. CDR3 sequence (DNA): TGTGCCAGCAGTCTTCCGGGACAGGGTATCTATGGCTACACCTTC. Translated: CASSLPGQGIYGYTF.

The rearrangement uses TRBV7-8 and TRBJ2-7; 8 positions agree with TRBD2. Germline-derived CDR1 and CDR2 are SGHVS and FQNEAQ. This CDR3 is 17 amino acids long. The trim removed 3 bases at V and 2 bases at J, leaving 12 bases unmatched. The CDR3 sequence is CASSFLPRAGVTYEQYF. The CDR3 DNA follows: TGTGCCAGCAGCTTCCTTCCAAGAGCGGGGGTGACCTACGAGCAGTACTTC.

This chain joins TRBV7-9 and TRBJ2-1; 14 nucleotides match TRBD2. V was clipped by 5 bases and J by 9 bases; unmatched bases: 15. CDR3 length: 18 residues. CDR1 SEHNR and CDR2 FQNEAQ come from the germline V gene (reference sequence). For the CDR3, the DNA is TGTGCCAGCAGCCCCGGGACTAGCGGGGGCCGGGAGTTGGGTGAGCAGTTCTTC. Protein: CASSPGTSGGRELGEQFF.

The rearrangement joins TRBV5-5 to TRBJ1-6; possible D gene TRBD1, 6 bases. Germline CDR1 SGHKS, CDR2 YYEKEE (reference sequence). V lost 0 bases, J lost 2 bases, and 9 bases lay in between. This CDR3 is built from 16 residues. The DNA of the CDR3 is TGTGCCAGCAGCTTGGAACAGGGAACCTATAATTCACCCCTCCACTTT. This translates into CASSLEQGTYNSPLHF. Filled out from reference TRBV5-5 and TRBJ1-6, the complete variable domain reads DAGVTQSPTHLIKTRGQQVTLRCSPISGHKSVSWYQQVLGQGPQFIFQYYEKEERGRGNFPDRFSARQFPNYSSELNVNALLLGDSALYLCASSLEQGTYNSPLHFGNGTRLTVT.

The CDR3 loop reads CASSQDKGLSYNEQFF. CDR3 DNA sequence: TGCGCCAGCAGCCAAGATAAGGGCTTGTCCTACAATGAGCAGTTCTTC. This chain connects TRBV4-1 to TRBJ2-1; D remains unclear. V was cut by 0 bases and J by 1 base, with 10 bases left in between. The length of the CDR3 is 16 residues. CDR1 is MGHRA, CDR2 YSYEKL, per germline.

This chain links TRBV30 with TRBJ1-1, with TRBD1 matching over 7 bases. CDR3 size: 14 residues. The junction had 14 bases not matched to a gene; V was cut back by 2 bases and J by 11 bases. Germline V lookup: CDR1 GTSNPN, CDR2 SVGIG (reference sequence). CDR3 in amino acids: CAWSPQPTGVWAFF. As DNA, the CDR3 is TGTGCCTGGAGTCCCCAACCAACAGGGGTTTGGGCTTTCTTT. Complete variable domain (other parts from reference TRBV30 and TRBJ1-1): SQTIHQWPATLVQPVGSPLSLECTVEGTSNPNLYWYRQAAGRGLQLLFYSVGIGQISSEVPQNLSASRPQDRQFILSSKKLLLSDSGFYLCAWSPQPTGVWAFFGQGTRLTVV.

There are a few counts of this clone. This rearrangement joins TRBV7-9 to TRBJ1-1; D is unresolved. Trimming left V 3 bases short and J 1 base short, with 3 bases between. The CDR3 runs 12 residues. Germline V CDR1 and CDR2: SEHNR, FQNEAQ (reference sequence). For the CDR3, the DNA is TGTGCCAGCAGCTTGAAGAACACTGAAGCTTTCTTT. Amino acid sequence: CASSLKNTEAFF.

The CDR3 DNA is TGTGCCAGCAGCTGGGACAGGAACACTGAAGCTTTCTTT. This sequence encodes CASSWDRNTEAFF. This rearrangement joins TRBV7-8 to TRBJ1-1, with 7 positions matching TRBD1. V shed 4 bases and J 1 base; nucleotides not matched to a gene: 0. The CDR3 covers 13 residues. CDR1 SGHVS and CDR2 FQNEAQ come from the germline V gene.

This sequence joins TRBV5-6 and TRBJ2-7; D uncertain. Germline CDR1 SGHDT, CDR2 YYEEEE. V was clipped by 4 bases and J by 1 base, with 15 bases between them. This CDR3 spans 15 amino acids. The CDR3 DNA reads as TGTGCCAGCAGCCTGTATAGGGTTCAGTCCTACGAGCAGTACTTC. Amino acid sequence: CASSLYRVQSYEQYF.